The source of this TCR beta chain is a study of blood T cells in healthy people across ages. The germline CDR1 and CDR2 sequences are MDHEN and SYDVKM. The CDR3 length is 13 residues. V lost 9 bases to trimming and J lost 7 bases, with 19 bases between them. This clonotype showed up just a few times. Per-sample PBMC isolation yielded at least 6.5 million cells. Primed by a sample-barcoded 5' primer and a J-beta primer mix, a second PCR proceeded for about 7 to 12 cycles. One entry per CDR3 protein, called by TCRdb with MiXCR from the 5' RACE reads. Among roughly 1.6 million distinct CDR3 sequences, around 35% were seen once, and the ten largest hold about 11%.

V usage is TRBV28 and J usage is TRBJ2-7; D is unresolved. The origin of this receptor is a woman in her 30s in good health. The material sequenced was blood. In nucleotides, the CDR3 is TGTGCCAGTTGGAATGGTTCAACGAGGGAGCAGTACTTC. Its translation is CASWNGSTREQYF.